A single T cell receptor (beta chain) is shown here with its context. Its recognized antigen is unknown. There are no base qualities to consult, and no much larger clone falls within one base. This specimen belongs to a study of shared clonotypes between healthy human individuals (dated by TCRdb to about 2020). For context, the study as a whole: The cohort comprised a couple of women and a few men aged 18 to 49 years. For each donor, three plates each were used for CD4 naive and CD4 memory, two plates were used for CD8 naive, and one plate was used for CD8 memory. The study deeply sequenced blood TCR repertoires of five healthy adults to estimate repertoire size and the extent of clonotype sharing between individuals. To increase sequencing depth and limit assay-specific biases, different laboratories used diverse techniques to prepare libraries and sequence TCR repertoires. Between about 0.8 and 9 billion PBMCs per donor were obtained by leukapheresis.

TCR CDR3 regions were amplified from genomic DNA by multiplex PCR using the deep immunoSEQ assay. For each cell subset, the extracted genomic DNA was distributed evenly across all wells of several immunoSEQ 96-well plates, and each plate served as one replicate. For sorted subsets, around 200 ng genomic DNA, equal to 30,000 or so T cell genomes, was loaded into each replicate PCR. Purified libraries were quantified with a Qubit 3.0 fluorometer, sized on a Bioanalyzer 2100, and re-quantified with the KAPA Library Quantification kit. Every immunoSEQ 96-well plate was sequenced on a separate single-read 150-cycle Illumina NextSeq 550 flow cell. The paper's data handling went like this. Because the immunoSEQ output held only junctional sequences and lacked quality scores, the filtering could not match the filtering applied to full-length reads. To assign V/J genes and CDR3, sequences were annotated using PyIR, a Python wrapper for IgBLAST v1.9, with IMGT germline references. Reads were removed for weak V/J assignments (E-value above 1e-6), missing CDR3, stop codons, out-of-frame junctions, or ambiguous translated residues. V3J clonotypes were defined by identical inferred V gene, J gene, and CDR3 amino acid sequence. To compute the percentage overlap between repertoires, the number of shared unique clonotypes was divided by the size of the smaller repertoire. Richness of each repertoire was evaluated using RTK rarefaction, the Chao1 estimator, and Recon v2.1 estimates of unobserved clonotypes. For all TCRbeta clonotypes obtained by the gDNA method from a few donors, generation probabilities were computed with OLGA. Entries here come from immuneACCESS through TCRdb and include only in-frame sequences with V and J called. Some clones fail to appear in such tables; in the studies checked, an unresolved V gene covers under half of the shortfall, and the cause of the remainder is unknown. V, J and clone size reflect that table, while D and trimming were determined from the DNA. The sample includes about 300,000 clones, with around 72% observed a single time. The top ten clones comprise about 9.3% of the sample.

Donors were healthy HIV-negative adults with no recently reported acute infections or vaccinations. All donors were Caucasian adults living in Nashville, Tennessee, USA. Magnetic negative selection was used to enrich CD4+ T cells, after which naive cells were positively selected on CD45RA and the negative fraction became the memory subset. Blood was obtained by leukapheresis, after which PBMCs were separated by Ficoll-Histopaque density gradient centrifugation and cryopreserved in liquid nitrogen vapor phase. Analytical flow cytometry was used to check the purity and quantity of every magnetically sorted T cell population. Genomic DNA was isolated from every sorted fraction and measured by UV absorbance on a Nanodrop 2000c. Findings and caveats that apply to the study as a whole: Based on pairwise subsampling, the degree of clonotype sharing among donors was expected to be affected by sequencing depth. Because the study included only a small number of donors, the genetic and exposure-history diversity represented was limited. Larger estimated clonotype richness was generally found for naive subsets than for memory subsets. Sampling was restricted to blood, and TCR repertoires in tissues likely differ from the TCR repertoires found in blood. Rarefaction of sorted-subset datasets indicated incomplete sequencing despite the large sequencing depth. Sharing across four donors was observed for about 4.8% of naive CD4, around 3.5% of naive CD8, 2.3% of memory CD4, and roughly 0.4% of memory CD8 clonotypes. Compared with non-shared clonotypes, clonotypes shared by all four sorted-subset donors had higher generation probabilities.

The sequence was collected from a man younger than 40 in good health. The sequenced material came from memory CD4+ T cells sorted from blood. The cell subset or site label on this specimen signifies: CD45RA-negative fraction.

The CDR3 loop reads CATNFGGNPRETQYF. The DNA is TGTGCCACCAACTTTGGGGGAAATCCCAGAGAGACCCAGTACTTC. The receptor chain draws on TRBV7-9 and TRBJ2-5; the D region is possibly TRBD1 or TRBD2, each matching across 5 bases. Spanning cysteine to phenylalanine, the CDR3 consists of 15 amino acids. Of the read, only the CDR3 DNA is kept; its 45 bases are in frame from base 1. The germline V gene (reference sequence) yields SEHNR for CDR1 and FQNEAQ for CDR2. The germline ends are 22 bases apart after V is trimmed by 10 bases and J by 4 bases.